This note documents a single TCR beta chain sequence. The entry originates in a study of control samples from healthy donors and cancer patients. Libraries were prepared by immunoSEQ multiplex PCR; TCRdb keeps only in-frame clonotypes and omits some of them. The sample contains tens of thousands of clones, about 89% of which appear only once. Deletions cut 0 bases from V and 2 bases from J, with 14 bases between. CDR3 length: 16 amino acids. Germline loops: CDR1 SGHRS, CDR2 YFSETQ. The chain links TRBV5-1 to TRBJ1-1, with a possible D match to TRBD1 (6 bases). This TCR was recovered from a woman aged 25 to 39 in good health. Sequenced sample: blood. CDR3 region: CASSLAGRGGNTEAFF. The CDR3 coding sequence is TGCGCCAGCAGCTTGGCGGGTCGAGGGGGAAACACTGAAGCTTTCTTT.